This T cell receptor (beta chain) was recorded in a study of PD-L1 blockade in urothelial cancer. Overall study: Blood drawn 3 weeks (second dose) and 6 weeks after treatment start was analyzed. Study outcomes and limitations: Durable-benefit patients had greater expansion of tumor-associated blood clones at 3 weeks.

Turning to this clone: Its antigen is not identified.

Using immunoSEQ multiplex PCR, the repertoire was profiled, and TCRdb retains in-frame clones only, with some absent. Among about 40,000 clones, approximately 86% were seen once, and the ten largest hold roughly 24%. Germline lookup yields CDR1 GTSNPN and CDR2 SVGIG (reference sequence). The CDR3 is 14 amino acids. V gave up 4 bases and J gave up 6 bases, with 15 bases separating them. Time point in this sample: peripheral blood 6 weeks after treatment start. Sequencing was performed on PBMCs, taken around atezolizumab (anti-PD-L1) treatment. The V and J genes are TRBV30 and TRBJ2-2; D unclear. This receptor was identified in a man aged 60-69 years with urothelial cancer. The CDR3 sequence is CAWMAPGPAGELFF. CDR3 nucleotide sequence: TGTGCCTGGATGGCCCCTGGGCCCGCCGGGGAGCTGTTTTTT.